This is a list of T cell receptor beta chains from one sample in a study of OX40 agonist ivuxolimab in advanced cancers. The protocol was immunoSEQ multiplex PCR, while the TCRdb copy is restricted to in-frame clones and leaves out a portion. The data contain tens of thousands of clones, about nine tenths of them singletons. The sequencing used CD4+ or CD8+ T cells sorted from blood, collected in a trial of the OX40 agonist ivuxolimab. The receptors here all came from an adult with an advanced solid tumor such as melanoma, head and neck, liver or kidney cancer. Each CDR3 is given without its conserved first and last residue.

>TRBJ2-7|TRBV15
ATSRGQGFHEQY
>TRBJ2-1|TRBV7-7
ASSLYPYNEQF
>TRBJ2-7|TRBV6-6
ASSYLKVSSYEQY
>TRBJ2-1|TRBV29-1
SAAMEAYNEQF
>TRBJ1-3|TRBV19
ASSSDLGNTIY
>TRBJ2-1|TRBV25-1
ATREGGANNEQF
>TRBJ1-3|TRBV6-6
ASSYIAGNTIY
>TRBJ1-1|TRBV5-6
ASRPGPNTEAF
>TRBJ2-7|TRBV14
ASSGPLSAYEQY
>NA|TRBV7-9
AVLPLGESYEQY
>TRBJ2-7|TRBV6-6
ASSYVGGNSYEQY
>TRBJ2-7|TRBV5-1
ASSLGLAGTYEQY
>TRBJ1-5|TRBV9
ASSGAGESQPQH
>TRBJ1-5|TRBV7-8
ASSPDSNQPQH
>NA|TRBV5-4
ASSFRQGATSYEQY
>TRBJ2-1|TRBV13
ASSLAPTSGSHEQF
>TRBJ2-5|TRBV4-2
ASSQDQRGAWEQY
>TRBJ2-7|TRBV5-1
ASSLGPGSDLSYEQY
>TRBJ2-1|TRBV30
AWNPSSRWNEQF
>TRBJ2-1|TRBV10-3
AISGGGGRAREQF
>TRBJ1-4|TRBV5-1
ASSLGGQPEEKLF
>NA|TRBV9
ASSVGEGRGVRDEQY
>TRBJ2-2|TRBV7-6
ASSLEGTEKAGELF
>TRBJ2-7|TRBV30
AWSTGTGAYEQY
>TRBJ1-1|TRBV5-1
ASSPSMNTEAF
>TRBJ2-2|TRBV11-2
ASSLGPGLAGGTGELF
>TRBJ2-3|TRBV5-4
ASRQAGVPDTQY
>TRBJ2-3|TRBV11-3
ASSWGTVEVQY
>TRBJ2-1|TRBV30
AWKRNWRGNNEQF
>TRBJ2-5|TRBV11-2
ASSPPSGRPQETQY
>TRBJ1-1|TRBV5-1
ASTAQENTEAF
>TRBJ1-2|TRBV7-8
ASSLVVTANYGYT
>TRBJ2-7|TRBV6-5
ASSYAGPYEQY
>TRBJ1-2|TRBV27
ASLSPGRGYT
>TRBJ1-2|TRBV21-1
ASSLVVAYGYT
>TRBJ2-7|TRBV5-4
ASSLGGLAGVFGYEQY
>TRBJ2-3|TRBV6-5
ASSFTSGPSTDTQY
>TRBJ2-7|TRBV6-5
ASSYITGVNEQY
>TRBJ2-5|TRBV4-2
ASSQGVSDGSRETQY
>TRBJ1-5|TRBV2
ASSGSGENQPQH
>TRBJ2-5|TRBV18
ASSSRGGETQY
>TRBJ2-1|TRBV10-1
ASSELQGYEQF
>TRBJ2-7|TRBV27
ASRTMETGSSYEQY
>TRBJ2-5|TRBV30
AWSVSSRETQY
>TRBJ1-2|TRBV7-3
ASSFGQGDAGYT
>TRBJ2-2|TRBV9
ASSPSPGPGELF
>TRBJ2-3|TRBV20-1
SVSKDTQY
>TRBJ2-7|TRBV5-1
ASSSGPATGEQY
>TRBJ2-1|TRBV29-1
SVEDHGAGGNNEQF
>TRBJ2-1|TRBV30
AWSRGSGDYNEQF
>TRBJ2-7|TRBV7-9
ASSPTGTHEQY